This T cell receptor (beta chain) was documented in a study of T cells expressing NK-cell markers. About the research overall: Obtained from sorted CD3+CD56+NKG2C+, CD3+CD56+NKG2C- and CD3+CD56-NKG2C+ T cells were the TCR beta repertoires. The study, taken as a whole, reports: As a fraction of CD8+ T cells, dominant NKG2C+ clonotypes reached about 1.0-8% in more than five donors.

It was by 5'RACE template switching with UMIs that TCR beta cDNA was made. TCRdb reanalyzed the 5' RACE reads, giving one entry per CDR3 protein sequence and no DNA. The table lists over 150,000 distinct CDR3 sequences, with 20% to 25% in the top ten. The V gene's germline CDR1 is SGHTA and CDR2 FQGNSA. The CDR3 is 14 residues long. As regards this clonotype: Its specificity is unknown.

The TCR sequence derives from a man aged 18 to 70 in good health. The rearrangement links TRBV7-2 to TRBJ2-7; lacking DNA, the TRBD1 call made by TCRdb goes unchecked. The sample comprised blood T cells: a sorted CD56 or NKG2C T cell subset, CD4+ or CD8+ T cells, or bulk PBMC T cells (not recorded which). CDR3 residues: CASSLVGRNYEQYF.